This paragraph reports one T cell receptor beta chain. Its antigen is as yet unknown. This specimen comes from a study of CD8 T cells in ankylosing spondylitis. Study results and limitations: The study identified a TCR beta motif of eight highly homologous variants that appeared characteristic of ankylosing spondylitis blood. According to the report, clones linked to the disease were significantly enriched in matched synovial fluid samples taken from ankylosing spondylitis patients.

A single record per CDR3 protein comes from TCRdb applying MiXCR to the 5' RACE reads. The sample lists around 450,000 distinct CDR3 sequences; approximately 26% were seen once. Germline V gene sequence: CDR1 SGHRS, CDR2 YFSETQ. Losses at the gene ends were 3 bases for V and 5 bases for J; bases not matched to a gene: 10. The CDR3 consists of 15 residues. This receptor was taken from a male donor with ankylosing spondylitis. V gene TRBV5-1 combines with J gene TRBJ1-1; 7 nucleotides line up with TRBD1. The sample comprised blood, either unsorted or a sorted T cell fraction (not recorded which). CDR3 nucleotide sequence: TGCGCCAGCAGCTACGGACAGGCAGAAATGACTGAAGCTTTCTTT. This gives the protein CASSYGQAEMTEAFF.